This entry lists 25 T cell receptor beta chains sequenced from one sample in a study of regulatory T cells in long-lasting Graves disease. Documented time point: newly diagnosed GD, antithyroid drugs for less than 3 months. With RNA extracted from PBMCs as input, the TCR library was made. The TCR beta library used iRepertoire HTBI primers with Arm-PCR amplification of CDR3. Using its own MiXCR run on the multiplex PCR reads, TCRdb lists one record per CDR3 protein. The sample has about 350,000 distinct CDR3 sequences, 15% to 20% seen once. The data were also submitted as part of a second study, on T cells in Graves' hyperthyroidism and ophthalmopathy.

The source material was peripheral blood mononuclear cells (PBMCs), sampled at new diagnosis, from a patient treated with antithyroid drugs. The receptors here all came from a man in his forties with Graves disease.

This clonotype was seen repeatedly, ten times or more. The rearrangement joins TRBV11-3 to TRBJ2-6, with D possibly being TRBD1 (5 bases). This CDR3 contains 16 residues. V was cut by 8 bases and J by 4 bases, with 18 bases left in between. CDR1 SGHNT and CDR2 YENEEA come from the germline V gene. CDR3 protein: CASAGATPPGANVLTF. The CDR3 region has the DNA TGTGCCAGCGCTGGGGCAACACCCCCCGGGGCCAACGTCCTGACTTTC.

J is TRBJ2-5 and V is TRBV20-1; D not resolved. This CDR3 contains 12 residues. V lost 3 bases and J 2 bases, leaving 7 bases between the germline ends. Germline V CDR1 and CDR2: DFQATT, SNEGSKA (reference sequence). Written as DNA, the CDR3 is TGCAGTGCTAGCAACGCTCAAGAGACCCAGTACTTC. This translates into CSASNAQETQYF.

This clonotype came up many times. The J gene is TRBJ1-4, the V gene TRBV20-1; possibly TRBD1 for D (5 bases). This CDR3 has 13 amino acids. CDR1 and CDR2 from the germline V gene are DFQATT and SNEGSKA (reference sequence). V lost 4 bases, J lost 6 bases, and 12 bases lay in between. The CDR3 sequence: CSANRRADEKLFF. CDR3 coding DNA: TGCAGTGCTAATCGCAGGGCGGATGAAAAACTGTTTTTT.

This clonotype was recorded at least ten times. The chain employs TRBV19 and TRBJ1-4; possible D gene TRBD1, 5 bases. From germline, CDR1 is LNHDA and CDR2 SQIVND (reference sequence). V lost 7 bases and J lost 8, with 11 bases in between. The CDR3 extends over 12 amino acids. The CDR3 loop reads CASTDRREKLFF. The CDR3, as DNA: TGTGCCAGTACCGACAGACGGGAAAAACTGTTTTTT.

This clonotype was observed many times. The J gene is TRBJ1-2, the V gene TRBV2; 9 bases line up with TRBD1. The CDR3 totals 14 residues. Germline values: CDR1 SNHLY, CDR2 FYNNEI. The V segment lost 6 bases and the J segment 3 bases; nucleotides outside the gene matches: 5. The CDR3 protein is CASRGTGSHYGYTF. The DNA for the CDR3 is TGTGCCAGCAGGGGGACAGGGTCGCACTATGGCTACACCTTC.

There are many counts of this clonotype. This chain connects TRBV7-2 to TRBJ1-3, with D tentatively TRBD1 (6 bases). The CDR3 is 14 amino acids. V was cut by 0 bases and J by 8 bases, with 11 bases left in between. CDR1 is SGHTA and CDR2 is FQGNSA in the germline V gene. The DNA of the CDR3 is TGTGCCAGCAGCTTAGCGCGGGGGGCTTACACCATATATTTT. This sequence encodes CASSLARGAYTIYF.

The chain carries TRBV5-6 and TRBJ2-7; D possibly corresponds to TRBD1 (6 bases). The CDR3 contains 13 residues. V was shortened by 7 bases and J by 0 bases, with 11 bases between the two germline ends. In germline, CDR1 is SGHDT, CDR2 YYEEEE. CDR3 in DNA: TGTGCCAGCCTGGGGGCTAACTCCTACGAGCAGTACTTC. Protein: CASLGANSYEQYF. The full variable domain, completed using reference TRBV5-6 and TRBJ2-7, is DAGVTQSPTHLIKTRGQQVTLRCSPKSGHDTVSWYQQALGQGPQFIFQYYEEEERQRGNFPDRFSGHQFPNYSSELNVNALLLGDSALYLCASLGANSYEQYFGPGTRLTVT.

V and J are TRBV19 and TRBJ1-5; 10 positions agree with TRBD1. V gave up 9 bases and J gave up 6 bases; unmatched junction bases: 5. The CDR3 has 13 residues. CDR1 is LNHDA and CDR2 is SQIVND in the germline V gene (reference sequence). This chain's CDR3 is CASKDRGAQPQHF. DNA of the CDR3: TGTGCCAGCAAGGACAGGGGGGCTCAGCCCCAGCATTTT.

The chain recombines TRBV5-1 with TRBJ2-7, with D perhaps being TRBD1 or TRBD2 (5 bases each). CDR3 size: 13 residues. V was shortened by 1 base and J by 6 bases, with 11 bases between the two germline ends. Germline CDR1 reads SGHRS; CDR2 reads YFSETQ. The DNA of the CDR3 is TGCGCCAGCAGCTTGTGGGGGTACGGCGAGCAGTACTTC. It specifies CASSLWGYGEQYF.

There are a few counts of this clonotype. The rearrangement links TRBV15 to TRBJ1-5; D is uncertain. Deletions cut 6 bases from V and 9 bases from J, with 12 bases between. The CDR3 length is 12 residues. Looked up from germline, CDR1 is LNHNV and CDR2 is YYDKDF (reference sequence). The CDR3 region is CATSYAGRPQHF. The CDR3 DNA follows: TGTGCCACCAGTTATGCCGGCAGGCCCCAGCATTTT.

In regard to this clonotype: A much larger clonotype is one base distant, so this may be a read error. V gene TRBV6-2 or TRBV6-3 combines with J gene TRBJ1-2; TRBD1 is a possible D gene (5 bases). From germline, CDR1 is MNHEY and CDR2 SVGEGT. The CDR3 sequence is 12 residues long. V shed 4 bases and J shed 4 bases, with 7 bases lying between them. CDR3 sequence reads: CASSWGSYGYTF. The CDR3 DNA sequence: TGTGCCAGCAGTTGGGGCAGCTATGGCTACACCTTC.

V usage is TRBV13 and J usage is TRBJ1-1, with 10 nucleotides matching TRBD1. The CDR3 has 14 amino acids. J was trimmed by 10 bases and V by 5 bases; bases with no gene match: 10. From germline, CDR1 is PRHDT and CDR2 FYEKMQ (reference sequence). The CDR3 protein is CASSRDRGGTGAFF. The CDR3 coding sequence is TGTGCCAGCAGCCGGGACAGGGGAGGGACAGGAGCTTTCTTT. The variable domain in full, completed from reference TRBV13 and TRBJ1-1, reads AAGVIQSPRHLIKEKRETATLKCYPIPRHDTVYWYQQGPGQDPQFLISFYEKMQSDKGSIPDRFSAQQFSDYHSELNMSSLELGDSALYFCASSRDRGGTGAFFGQGTRLTVV.

This clonotype occurred many times. The rearrangement uses TRBV7-2 and TRBJ1-5; D unclear. Per germline, CDR1 SGHTA and CDR2 FQGNSA. Trimming took off 2 bases at V and 1 base at J, with 12 bases between the two ends. The CDR3 has 16 amino acids. The CDR3 spells CASSLRADGSNQPQHF. CDR3 nucleotide sequence: TGTGCCAGCAGCTTAAGGGCGGACGGAAGCAATCAGCCCCAGCATTTT.

This clonotype showed up many times. This chain joins TRBV6-2 or TRBV6-3 and TRBJ2-3; D is possibly TRBD1 or TRBD2 (5 bases each). The germline CDR1 and CDR2 sequences are MNHEY and SVGEGT. There are 15 residues in the CDR3. The V end lost 4 bases, the J end lost 1 base, and 12 bases lay between the germline ends. CDR3 in amino acids: CASSFRDARTDTQYF. The DNA of the CDR3 is TGTGCCAGCAGTTTTCGGGACGCCCGCACAGATACGCAGTATTTT.

This chain links TRBV11-2 with TRBJ1-5; D is uncertain. The CDR3 loop spans 13 amino acids. V lost 0 bases, J lost 6 bases, and 6 bases lay in between. The V gene's germline CDR1 is SGHAT and CDR2 FQNNGV. CDR3 loop: CASSLEPRQPQHF. The CDR3 DNA reads as TGTGCCAGCAGCTTAGAACCACGTCAGCCCCAGCATTTT.

This clonotype has ten or more counts. The chain links TRBV28 to TRBJ2-5; weak D call: TRBD1 (5 bases). Per germline, CDR1 MDHEN and CDR2 SYDVKM. V was pared by 5 bases and J by 4 bases, with 5 bases between. This CDR3 comprises 11 residues. The CDR3 coding sequence is TGTGCCAGCAGTACAGGAGAGACCCAGTACTTC. Its protein is CASSTGETQYF.

This clonotype has just a few counts. A single base separates this from a much larger clone, so it may be a read error. The CDR3 carries no conserved terminal phenylalanine or tryptophan, so it likely arises from a read error. The chain links TRBV30 to TRBJ2-1; 9 bases line up with TRBD1. The germline CDR1 and CDR2 sequences are GTSNPN and SVGIG (reference sequence). This CDR3 is 14 amino acids long. Trimming cost V 0 bases and J 8 bases; bases outside gene matches: 5. CDR3 amino acids: CAWSVDRGLDEQFL. The CDR3 coding sequence is TGTGCCTGGAGTGTGGACAGGGGATTAGATGAGCAGTTCCTC.

The DNA of the CDR3 is TGTGCCAGCAGCTTGGGAGGGGCGAGCTCCTACAATGAGCAGTTCTTC. Translating gives CASSLGGASSYNEQFF. The chain employs TRBV5-4 and TRBJ2-1, with D perhaps given as TRBD1 or TRBD2 (5 bases each). CDR3 size: 16 residues. Germline CDR1 SGHNT, CDR2 YYREEE (reference sequence). V lost 0 bases, J lost 0 bases, and 10 bases lay in between.

There are many counts of this clonotype. The chain links TRBV20-1 to TRBJ2-7; tentative D call: TRBD2 (6 bases). Germline-derived CDR1 and CDR2 are DFQATT and SNEGSKA (reference sequence). V gave up 0 bases and J gave up 2 bases, with 14 bases separating them. The CDR3 loop spans 15 amino acids. The CDR3 DNA follows: TGCAGTGCTAGAGATCTTGGAGGAGGGACCTACGAGCAGTACTTC. It encodes CSARDLGGGTYEQYF.

This clonotype was picked up many times. V and J are TRBV6-2 or TRBV6-3 and TRBJ2-1; 10 nucleotides match TRBD2. The germline V gene encodes CDR1 MNHEY and CDR2 SVGEGT. The V and J ends lost 7 bases and 4 bases, in that order; junction bases with no gene match: 10. CDR3 length: 16 amino acids. The DNA of the CDR3 is TGTGCCAGCAAGGCTCCTAGCGGGGGAATATACAATGAGCAGTTCTTC. This encodes CASKAPSGGIYNEQFF.

V is TRBV7-9 and J is TRBJ1-1, with D possibly TRBD1 on 5 matching bases. The germline V and J ends were trimmed by 1 base and 4 bases, with 13 bases remaining between them. Germline-derived CDR1 and CDR2 are SEHNR and FQNEAQ (reference sequence). The CDR3 is 15 residues long. CDR3 in amino acids: CASSLEPGPATEAFF. CDR3 DNA sequence: TGTGCCAGCAGCTTAGAGCCAGGGCCGGCCACTGAAGCTTTCTTT. Variable domain in full (rest from reference TRBV7-9 and TRBJ1-1): DTGVSQNPRHKITKRGQNVTFRCDPISEHNRLYWYRQTLGQGPEFLTYFQNEAQLEKSRLLSDRFSAERPKGSFSTLEIQRTEQGDSAMYLCASSLEPGPATEAFFGQGTRLTVV.

In its sample, this clonotype was seen many times. The V and J genes are TRBV2 and TRBJ1-5; D perhaps matches TRBD1 (6 bases). The V gene's germline CDR1 is SNHLY and CDR2 FYNNEI. CDR3 size: 14 residues. Trimming removed 3 bases from V and 9 bases from J, with 15 bases in between. The CDR3 nucleotides are TGTGCCAGCAGTGACGGGTACAGGGATAGGCCCCAGCATTTT. This sequence encodes CASSDGYRDRPQHF.

This clonotype came up a few times. V is TRBV10-3 and J is TRBJ2-7; weak D call: TRBD2 (5 bases). CDR1 and CDR2 (germline): ENHRY, SYGVKD. The V and J ends lost 2 bases and 6 bases respectively, with 11 bases between them. This CDR3 region has 13 residues. The CDR3 nucleotides read TGTGCCATCAGTGAGACGACTCGGGGCGAGCAGTACTTC. Translated: CAISETTRGEQYF.

This clonotype was observed at least ten times. The V gene is TRBV28, the J gene TRBJ1-2; D ambiguous. The CDR3 length is 14 residues. Trimming stripped 4 bases from V and 8 bases from J, with 17 bases between. CDR1 is MDHEN, CDR2 SYDVKM, per germline. The chain's CDR3 is CASSSIRVIGGYTF. CDR3 sequence (DNA): TGTGCCAGCAGTTCCATAAGGGTTATCGGGGGCTACACCTTC.

The chain links TRBV28 to TRBJ2-7, with unresolved D. This CDR3 comprises 15 residues. Germline V gene data show CDR1 as MDHEN and CDR2 as SYDVKM. V lost 6 bases and J lost 3, with 18 bases in between. CDR3 region: CASSPLSGNYYEQYF. DNA for the CDR3: TGTGCCAGCAGCCCACTAAGTGGGAACTACTACGAGCAGTACTTC.